This is a list of T cell receptor beta chains from one sample in a study of cytomegalovirus exposure and HLA in healthy donors. The data were produced by immunoSEQ multiplex PCR, yet TCRdb's version contains in-frame clones alone and is incomplete. The sample comprises about 250,000 clones, about 93% of which are singletons, and 1.5% to 2% rests with the top ten. What was sequenced was PBMCs. These receptors were taken from a girl aged 2 to 9 in good health and CMV-seronegative. Both conserved end residues are part of each CDR3.

V,J,CDR3
TRBV19,TRBJ2-3,CASSIMAGLTDTQYF
TRBV6-5,TRBJ1-1,CASMRQTFTEAFF
TRBV27,TRBJ2-3,CASSQERISTDTQYF
TRBV28,TRBJ2-7,CASSRPGTKRGEQYF
TRBV19,TRBJ1-5,CASKEGPSNQPQHF
TRBV9,TRBJ2-7,CASSGTSGGYEQYF
TRBV2,TRBJ1-2,CATLDRNYGYTF
TRBV27,TRBJ1-2,CASSLRGQVYGYTF
TRBV28,TRBJ2-7,CASSLESDYEQYF
TRBV6-5,TRBJ2-7,CASSPNGGEQYF
TRBV27,TRBJ2-7,CASSLTSGSYEQYF
TRBV5-6,TRBJ2-1,CASRLRLANEQFF
TRBV5-1,TRBJ2-5,CASSLAGQGGETQYF
TRBV29-1,TRBJ2-5,CSVEPERGTQYF
TRBV6-1,TRBJ1-4,CASSERTPATNEKLFF
TRBV5-6,TRBJ1-2,CASSLPGQLNYGYTF
TRBV7-6,TRBJ2-5,CASSLLAQETQYF
TRBV5-1,TRBJ2-3,CASSLAGGTDTQYF
TRBV29-1,TRBJ1-2,CSVRGEQGPLHGTF
TRBV27,TRBJ2-1,CASSFLRETSYNEQFF
TRBV4-2,TRBJ2-1,CASSQVRVDEQFF
TRBV7-9,TRBJ1-1,CSSSLPHGQNTEAFF
TRBV29-1,TRBJ1-3,CSVVLQGTGNTIYF
TRBV6-5,TRBJ2-3,CASALTSGVTDTQYF
TRBV5-1,TRBJ2-7,CASSSGLEKTREQYF
TRBV7-9,TRBJ2-3,CASSLVTGGPTDTQYF
TRBV5-1,TRBJ2-3,CASSPGLAGGPSTDTQYF
TRBV2,TRBJ1-5,CASEGEGNQPQHF
TRBV27,TRBJ1-6,CASSFWDRAHSPLHF
TRBV18,TRBJ2-1,CASSPPFSGGSYNEQFF
TRBV7-8,TRBJ2-1,CASSPGVLSSYNEQFF
TRBV6-5,TRBJ1-2,CASSSGYGYTF
TRBV18,TRBJ2-3,CASSPTTDTQYF
TRBV6-1,TRBJ2-1,CASSEDDRSSYNEQFF
TRBV27,TRBJ1-1,CASRSSTEAFF
TRBV27,TRBJ2-7,CASSPPPGLSIYEQYF
TRBV25-1,TRBJ2-3,CASSGGGSSTDTQYF
TRBV6-1,TRBJ1-6,CASTGGNSPLHF
TRBV30,TRBJ1-5,CAWSPGDRANQPQHF
TRBV29-1,TRBJ2-5,CSVERVTGGQETQYF
TRBV10-3,TRBJ1-2,CAIGQGNYGYTF
TRBV5-1,TRBJ2-1,CASSYWTSSSYNEQFF
TRBV30,TRBJ2-1,CAWSSLAGEQFF
TRBV29-1,TRBJ2-1,CSALRGQGLGQFF
TRBV4-1,TRBJ2-7,CASSQLAGVYEQYF
TRBV13,TRBJ2-3,CASSFNLGAGMGTDTQYF
TRBV7-8,TRBJ2-7,CASSQQGYEQYF
TRBV7-9,TRBJ2-2,CASSTDRGIIGELFF
TRBV18,TRBJ2-1,CASSPGNRGSYNEQFF
TRBV6-6,TRBJ2-7,CASSVGQGAASEQYF
TRBV9,TRBJ1-4,CASSIRTGEKLFF
TRBV7-8,TRBJ2-7,CASSLAGGSYEQYF
TRBV10-1,TRBJ2-7,CASSGTPSRDRDEQYF
TRBV6-1,TRBJ2-1,CASSRNEQFF
TRBV7-9,TRBJ2-3,CASSLNRGRPDTQYF
TRBV9,TRBJ2-5,CASSVWAAADQETQYF
TRBV7-8,TRBJ1-3,CASSLADSSGNTIYF
TRBV27,TRBJ1-4,CASRSRDRVGVLEEKLFF